This T cell receptor beta chain was recorded in a study of blood T cell repertoires in COVID-19. Across the whole study: Donors in the United States, Italy and Spain gave samples during acute or convalescent COVID-19. The cDNA or gDNA used as material had been derived from T cells, B-cell-depleted T cells, or PBMCs.

Authors' processing steps: Reference gene primer amplification gave nucleated cell count estimates. Using immunoSEQ multiplex PCR, the repertoire was profiled, and TCRdb retains in-frame clones only, with some absent. The DNA gave D and trimming, while V, J and clone size come from that table. The sample lists around 70,000 clones, about 82% occurring once. Per germline, CDR1 MNHEY and CDR2 SMNVEV (reference sequence). The CDR3 contains 15 residues. V was trimmed by 6 bases and J by 4 bases, leaving 18 bases between them. Source material: peripheral blood. This TCR was sampled from a man aged 50-59 years with acute or convalescent COVID-19. This chain connects TRBV27 to TRBJ2-5; TRBD1 might be the D (8 bases). Written as DNA, the CDR3 is TGTGCCAGCAGCTCGTCGACAGGGGAGGGAGAGACCCAGTACTTC. Amino acids: CASSSSTGEGETQYF.